The clone carrying this TCR beta chain was seen a single time. Antigen specificity is unknown. Vbeta (60) and Jbeta (13) primers were used in the PCR. TCRdb's table, derived via immunoSEQ multiplex PCR, lists solely in-frame clones and lacks some. The repertoire holds 90,000 to 120,000 clones, with roughly three quarters as singletons. The germline V gene encodes CDR1 MNHEY and CDR2 SMNVEV (reference sequence). V was shortened by 5 bases and J by 5 bases, with 9 bases between the two germline ends. This CDR3 region has 12 residues. The sample is drawn from a study of cytomegalovirus exposure and HLA in healthy donors. General observations from the study: Investigators reported about 160 TCR beta chains as tied to cytomegalovirus. 87-base-pair reads could not separate some V segments, including TRBV6-2 and TRBV6-3.

Sequencing was carried out using PBMCs. The sequence derives from a young man in good health and CMV-seronegative. This chain connects TRBV27 to TRBJ2-5, with D maybe TRBD1 (5 bases). The DNA of the CDR3 is TGTGCCAGCAGTAGATCAGGGGAGACCCAGTACTTC. Protein sequence: CASSRSGETQYF.